This TCR beta chain was identified in a study of T-cell reconstitution after alpha-beta-depleted transplantation in children. Construction of the TCRbeta library involved unique molecular identifiers. TCRdb passed the PCR reads through MiXCR, listing each CDR3 protein once. The table records 200,000 to 250,000 distinct CDR3 sequences, under 13% of them present only once. This CDR3 comprises 13 residues. Germline loops: CDR1 SGHDT, CDR2 YYEEEE. Trimming stripped 0 bases from V and 10 bases from J, with 8 bases between. This clonotype has at least ten counts. The TCR comes from a child under two years old with acute myeloid leukemia, due to receive a stem cell transplant. This specimen was PBMCs, taken before TCRalphabeta/CD19-depleted stem cell transplant. This sequence joins TRBV5-6 and TRBJ1-6; no clear D. This CDR3 reads CASSLALRSPLHF. The CDR3 coding sequence is TGTGCCAGCAGCTTGGCCTTGAGATCACCCCTCCACTTT.